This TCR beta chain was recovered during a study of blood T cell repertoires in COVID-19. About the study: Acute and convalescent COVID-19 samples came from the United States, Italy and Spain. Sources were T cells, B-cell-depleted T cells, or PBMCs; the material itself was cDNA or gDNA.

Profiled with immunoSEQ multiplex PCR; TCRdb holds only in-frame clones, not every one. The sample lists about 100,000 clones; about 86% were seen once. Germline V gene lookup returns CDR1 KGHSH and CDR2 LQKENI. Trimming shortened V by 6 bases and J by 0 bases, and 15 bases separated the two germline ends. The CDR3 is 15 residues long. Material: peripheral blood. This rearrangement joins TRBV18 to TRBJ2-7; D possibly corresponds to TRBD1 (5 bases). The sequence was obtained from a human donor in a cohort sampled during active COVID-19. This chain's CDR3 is CASSQNAGNSYEQYF. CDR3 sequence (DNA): TGTGCCAGCTCGCAAAACGCAGGGAACTCCTACGAGCAGTACTTC.